The source of this T cell receptor (beta chain) is a study of Ad26.COV2.S vaccination and SARS-CoV-2 variants. Points from the study as a whole: People given the vaccine had a wider spike-specific TCR breadth than placebo recipients did. The analyses of TCR breadth and depth may have understated the size of total T cell responses. Vaccine and placebo recipients had comparable breadth of non-spike TCRs. Post-vaccination spike-specific CD8+ and CD4+ T cell responses reportedly had substantial breadth.

Measured with immunoSEQ multiplex PCR; TCRdb has only the in-frame clones, and not every one. The profile shows some 190,000 clones, around nine tenths of them singletons. Regarding this clone: Its antigen is currently unknown.

The source material was peripheral blood, sampled after recovery from COVID-19. The sequence was collected from a human donor who had recovered from COVID-19.

The CDR3 DNA reads TGTGCCATCAGAGAAACAGTGAACACTGAAGCTTTCTTT. Its translation is CAIRETVNTEAFF. This sequence joins TRBV10-3 and TRBJ1-1; D gene unclear. The CDR3 runs to 13 residues. V dropped 6 bases and J dropped 0 bases, with 8 bases sitting between them. Germline V gives CDR1 ENHRY, CDR2 SYGVKD.